The 10 T cell receptor beta chains presented below share a single source sample, sequenced in a study of Ad26.COV2.S vaccination and SARS-CoV-2 variants. Specified treatment: around 19 received Ad26.COV2.S at low or high dose, single or two shots; about five received placebo; per-sample allocation not given. Each sample was drawn 63 days after the first injection (of vaccine or placebo). This table comes from immunoSEQ multiplex PCR, and its TCRdb copy is limited to in-frame clones, with some not included. The sample lists about 680,000 clones; more than 80% were seen once. Specimen: peripheral blood, collected in a trial of Ad26.COV2.S vaccine versus placebo. The receptors shown here come from a person aged 18 to 59 who received the Ad26.COV2.S COVID-19 vaccine or a placebo.

Points on this clone: The sample has other DNA sequences that encode this CDR3 too. The chain recombines TRBV3-1 (or the pseudogene TRBV3-2) with TRBJ1-3, with D possibly matching TRBD1 (6 bases). Trimming took off 4 bases at V and 0 bases at J, with 7 bases between the two ends. This CDR3 has 14 residues. The germline V gene has CDR1 LGHDT and CDR2 YNNKEL (reference sequence). This CDR3 reads CASSPQGSGNTIYF. In DNA form, the CDR3 reads TGTGCCAGCAGCCCACAGGGCTCTGGAAACACCATATATTTT.

The rearrangement links TRBV3-1 (or the pseudogene TRBV3-2) to TRBJ1-5; 7 bases agree with TRBD1. Germline CDR1 is LGHDT and CDR2 is YNNKEL (reference sequence). The CDR3 length is 14 residues. The junction had 2 bases not matched to a gene; V was cut back by 4 bases and J by 2 bases. The CDR3 bases are TGTGCCAGCAGCCCAGGGGGTGGCAATCAGCCCCAGCATTTT. Encoded protein: CASSPGGGNQPQHF.

This clone was seen a few times. Other nucleotide sequences in the sample specify the same CDR3. V gene TRBV5-1 combines with J gene TRBJ1-6; D ambiguous. The CDR3 runs 13 residues. The V gene's germline CDR1 is SGHRS and CDR2 YFSETQ. V shed 0 bases and J shed 10 bases, with 8 bases lying between them. CDR3 sequence reads: CASSLAGRSPLHF. For the CDR3, the DNA is TGCGCCAGCAGCTTGGCCGGGCGCTCACCCCTCCACTTT.

The chain uses TRBV20-1 and TRBJ2-3; no reliable D call. V was shortened by 3 bases and J by 4 bases, with 5 bases between the two germline ends. CDR1 and CDR2 from the germline V gene are DFQATT and SNEGSKA (reference sequence). The CDR3 runs 11 residues. Here the CDR3 reads CSASPSDTQYF. The CDR3 DNA sequence: TGCAGTGCTAGCCCTTCAGATACGCAGTATTTT.

The gene calls are TRBV2 and TRBJ2-3, with TRBD2 matching over 10 bases. From germline, CDR1 is SNHLY and CDR2 FYNNEI. Trimming removed 10 bases from V and 0 bases from J; junction bases left unmatched: 1. This CDR3 comprises 13 residues. The CDR3, as DNA: TGTGCCATGACTAGCGGGAGCACAGATACGCAGTATTTT. Translation gives CAMTSGSTDTQYF.

Of note for this clone: Other DNA sequences in the sample encode the same CDR3. The rearrangement joins TRBV7-9 to TRBJ2-1; D is ambiguous. The CDR3 has 12 residues. Germline V gives CDR1 SEHNR, CDR2 FQNEAQ (reference sequence). Between the trimmed V and J ends, which lost 2 bases and 7 bases, there was a span of 6 bases. CDR3 nucleotide sequence: TGTGCCAGCAGCTTATCCGGGAATGAGCAGTTCTTC. This gives the protein CASSLSGNEQFF. Looking up the rest from reference TRBV7-9 and TRBJ2-1 gives the full variable domain: DTGVSQNPRHKITKRGQNVTFRCDPISEHNRLYWYRQTLGQGPEFLTYFQNEAQLEKSRLLSDRFSAERPKGSFSTLEIQRTEQGDSAMYLCASSLSGNEQFFGPGTRLTVL.

The V call is TRBV25-1, the J call TRBJ1-4; possible D gene TRBD1, 5 bases. The V gene lost 6 bases and the J gene lost 6 bases, with 11 bases spanning the gap. Germline-derived CDR1 and CDR2 are MGHDK and SYGVNS. The CDR3 loop spans 13 amino acids. The DNA for the CDR3 is TGTGCCAGCAGCCGAGGGGCAGATGAAAAACTGTTTTTT. Its protein is CASSRGADEKLFF.

This clone has only a few counts. V is TRBV10-2 and J is TRBJ2-7; D is uncertain. V was trimmed by 4 bases and J by 4 bases, leaving 5 bases between them. CDR1 is WSHSY and CDR2 is SAAADI in the germline V gene. The CDR3 totals 11 residues. DNA for the CDR3: TGCGCCAGCAGTGGTCGTTACGAGCAGTACTTC. This translates into CASSGRYEQYF.

The chain combines TRBV6-2 or TRBV6-3 with TRBJ2-1; 11 nucleotides agree with TRBD2. Germline lookup yields CDR1 MNHEY and CDR2 SVGEGT. This CDR3 comprises 17 residues. The V segment lost 6 bases and the J segment 0 bases; nucleotides outside the gene matches: 7. The DNA of the CDR3 is TGTGCCAGCAGCTTTAGCGGGGGGGCGAACTCCTACAATGAGCAGTTCTTC. Translated: CASSFSGGANSYNEQFF.

The chain employs TRBV19 and TRBJ2-5, with 9 bases fitting TRBD1. Looked up from germline, CDR1 is LNHDA and CDR2 is SQIVND (reference sequence). The CDR3 extends over 16 amino acids. Trimming removed 2 bases from V and 4 bases from J; junction bases left unmatched: 8. The CDR3 bases are TGTGCCAGTAGTATAAGGAGGACAGGGGAGACAGAGACCCAGTACTTC. It is translated as CASSIRRTGETETQYF.